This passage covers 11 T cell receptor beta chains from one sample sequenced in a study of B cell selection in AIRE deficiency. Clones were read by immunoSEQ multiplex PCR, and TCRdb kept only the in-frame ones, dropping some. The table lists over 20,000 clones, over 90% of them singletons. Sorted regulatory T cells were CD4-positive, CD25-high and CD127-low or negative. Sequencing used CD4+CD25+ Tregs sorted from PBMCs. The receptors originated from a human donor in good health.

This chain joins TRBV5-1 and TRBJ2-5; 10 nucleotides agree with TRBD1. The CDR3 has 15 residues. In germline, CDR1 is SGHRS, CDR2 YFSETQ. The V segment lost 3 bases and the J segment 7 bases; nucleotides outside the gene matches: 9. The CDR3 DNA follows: TGCGCCAGCAGCTGGGGACAGGGGAGAGGATGGACCCAGTACTTC. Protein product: CASSWGQGRGWTQYF.

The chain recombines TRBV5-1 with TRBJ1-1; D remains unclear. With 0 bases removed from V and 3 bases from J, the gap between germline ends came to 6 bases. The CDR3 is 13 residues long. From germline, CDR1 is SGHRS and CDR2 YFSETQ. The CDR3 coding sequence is TGCGCCAGCAGCTTGGACCTGGACACTGAAGCTTTCTTT. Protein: CASSLDLDTEAFF.

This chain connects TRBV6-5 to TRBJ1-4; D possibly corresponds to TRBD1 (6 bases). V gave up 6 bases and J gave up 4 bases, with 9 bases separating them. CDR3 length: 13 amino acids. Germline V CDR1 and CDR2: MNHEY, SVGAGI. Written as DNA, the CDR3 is TGTGCCAGCAGCCGACAGGTTAATGAAAAACTGTTTTTT. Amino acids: CASSRQVNEKLFF.

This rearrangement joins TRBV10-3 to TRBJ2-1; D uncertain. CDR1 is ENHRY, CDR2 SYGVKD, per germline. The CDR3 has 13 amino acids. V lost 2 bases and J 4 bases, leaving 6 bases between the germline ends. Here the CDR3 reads CAISEGRYNEQFF. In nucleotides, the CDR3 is TGTGCCATCAGTGAGGGACGGTACAATGAGCAGTTCTTC.

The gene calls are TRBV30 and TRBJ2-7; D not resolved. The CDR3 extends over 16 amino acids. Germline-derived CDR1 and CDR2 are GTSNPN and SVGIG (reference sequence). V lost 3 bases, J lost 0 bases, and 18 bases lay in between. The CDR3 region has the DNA TGTGCCTGGAGCGATACAAGACTCCCGCGCTCCTACGAGCAGTACTTC. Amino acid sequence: CAWSDTRLPRSYEQYF.

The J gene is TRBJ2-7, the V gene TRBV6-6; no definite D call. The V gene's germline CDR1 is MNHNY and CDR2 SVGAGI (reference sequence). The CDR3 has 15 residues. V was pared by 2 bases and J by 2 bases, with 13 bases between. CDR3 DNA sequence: TGTGCCAGCAGTTACGAGTCAGGTCCTACCTACGAGCAGTACTTC. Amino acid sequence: CASSYESGPTYEQYF.

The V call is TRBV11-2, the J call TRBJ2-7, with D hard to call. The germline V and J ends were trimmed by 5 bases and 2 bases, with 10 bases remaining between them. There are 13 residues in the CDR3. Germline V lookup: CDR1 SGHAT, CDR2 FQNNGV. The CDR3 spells CASSATLTYEQYF. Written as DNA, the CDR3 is TGTGCCAGCAGCGCAACCCTGACCTACGAGCAGTACTTC.

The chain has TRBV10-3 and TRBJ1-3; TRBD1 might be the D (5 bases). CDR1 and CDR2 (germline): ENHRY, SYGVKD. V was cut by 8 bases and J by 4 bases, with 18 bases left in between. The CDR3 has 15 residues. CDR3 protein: CAISDGGGLGNTIYF. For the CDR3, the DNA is TGTGCCATCTCCGATGGGGGTGGCTTGGGAAACACCATATATTTT.

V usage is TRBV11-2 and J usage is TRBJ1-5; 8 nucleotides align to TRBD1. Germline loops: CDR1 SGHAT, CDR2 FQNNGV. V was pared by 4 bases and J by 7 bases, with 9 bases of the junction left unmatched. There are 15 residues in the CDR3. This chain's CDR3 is CASSSSGGVGQPQHF. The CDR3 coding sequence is TGTGCCAGCAGCTCATCAGGGGGCGTAGGACAGCCCCAGCATTTT.

The chain's CDR3 is CASSETGGAINEQFF. In DNA form, the CDR3 reads TGTGCCAGCAGTGAAACCGGGGGGGCCATCAATGAGCAGTTCTTC. The chain has TRBV2 and TRBJ2-1; 8 bases line up with TRBD2. The germline CDR1 and CDR2 sequences are SNHLY and FYNNEI. V was pared by 2 bases and J by 6 bases, with 6 bases of the junction left unmatched. CDR3 length equals 15 residues. The variable domain in full, with the rest retrieved from reference TRBV2 and TRBJ2-1, is EPEVTQTPSHQVTQMGQEVILRCVPISNHLYFYWYRQILGQKVEFLVSFYNNEISEKSEIFDDQFSVERPDGSNFTLKIRSTKLEDSAMYFCASSETGGAINEQFFGPGTRLTVL.

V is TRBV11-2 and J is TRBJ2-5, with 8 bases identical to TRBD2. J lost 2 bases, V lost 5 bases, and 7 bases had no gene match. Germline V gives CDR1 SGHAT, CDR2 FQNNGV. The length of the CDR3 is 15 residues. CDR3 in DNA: TGTGCCAGCAGCCCCTGGCGGGGGGCACAAGAGACCCAGTACTTC. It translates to CASSPWRGAQETQYF. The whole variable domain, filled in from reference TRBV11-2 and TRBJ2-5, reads EAGVAQSPRYKIIEKRQSVAFWCNPISGHATLYWYQQILGQGPKLLIQFQNNGVVDDSQLPKDRFSAERLKGVDSTLKIQPAKLEDSAVYLCASSPWRGAQETQYFGPGTRLLVL.